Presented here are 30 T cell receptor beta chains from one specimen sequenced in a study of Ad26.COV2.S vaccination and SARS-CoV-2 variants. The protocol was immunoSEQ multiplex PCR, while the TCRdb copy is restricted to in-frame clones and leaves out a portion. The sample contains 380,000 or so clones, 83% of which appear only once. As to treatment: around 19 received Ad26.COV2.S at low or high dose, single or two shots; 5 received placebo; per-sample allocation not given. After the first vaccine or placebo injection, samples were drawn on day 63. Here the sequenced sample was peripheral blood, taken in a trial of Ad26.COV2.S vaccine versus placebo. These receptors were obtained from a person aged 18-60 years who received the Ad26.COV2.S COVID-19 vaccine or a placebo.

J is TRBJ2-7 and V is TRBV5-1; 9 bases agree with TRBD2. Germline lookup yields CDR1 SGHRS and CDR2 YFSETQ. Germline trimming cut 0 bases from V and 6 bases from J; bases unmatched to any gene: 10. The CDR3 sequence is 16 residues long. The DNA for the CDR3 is TGCGCCAGCAGCTTGGTCGTCGGGACTAGCTCGGTCGAGCAGTACTTC. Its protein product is CASSLVVGTSSVEQYF.

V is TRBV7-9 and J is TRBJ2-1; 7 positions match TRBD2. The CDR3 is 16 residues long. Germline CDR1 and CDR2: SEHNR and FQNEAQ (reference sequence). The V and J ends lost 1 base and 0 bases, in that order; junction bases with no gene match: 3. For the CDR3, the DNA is TGTGCCAGCAGCTTAGTTACGGGAGGCTCCTACAATGAGCAGTTCTTC. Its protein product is CASSLVTGGSYNEQFF.

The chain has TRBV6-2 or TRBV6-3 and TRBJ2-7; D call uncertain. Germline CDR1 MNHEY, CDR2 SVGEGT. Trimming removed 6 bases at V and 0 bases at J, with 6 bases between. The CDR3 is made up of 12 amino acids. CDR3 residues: CASSLSSYEQYF. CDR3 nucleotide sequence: TGTGCCAGCAGCCTCAGCTCCTACGAGCAGTACTTC.

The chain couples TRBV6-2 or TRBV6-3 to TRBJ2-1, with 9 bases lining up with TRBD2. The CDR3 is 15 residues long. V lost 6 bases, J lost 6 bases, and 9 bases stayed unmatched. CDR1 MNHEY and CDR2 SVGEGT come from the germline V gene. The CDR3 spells CASSQRGARSNEQFF. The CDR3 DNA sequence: TGTGCCAGCAGCCAGCGGGGGGCGAGAAGCAATGAGCAGTTCTTC.

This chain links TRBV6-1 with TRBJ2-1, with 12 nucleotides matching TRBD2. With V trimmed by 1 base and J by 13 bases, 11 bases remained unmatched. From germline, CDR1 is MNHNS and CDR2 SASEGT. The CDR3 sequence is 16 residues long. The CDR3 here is CASSEVTSGRPVRQFF. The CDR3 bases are TGTGCCAGCAGTGAAGTAACTAGCGGGAGGCCTGTACGCCAGTTCTTC.

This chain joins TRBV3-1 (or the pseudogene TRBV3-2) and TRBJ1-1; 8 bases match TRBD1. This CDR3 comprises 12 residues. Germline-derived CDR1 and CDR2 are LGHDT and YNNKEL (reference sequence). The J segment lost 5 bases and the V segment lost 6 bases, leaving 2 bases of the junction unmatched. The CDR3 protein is CASSRQGTEAFF. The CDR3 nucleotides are TGTGCCAGCAGTCGACAGGGGACTGAAGCTTTCTTT.

For the CDR3, the DNA is TGTGCCAGCAGCGGACCCCCCGGCGGGACCCATAGCACAGATACGCAGTATTTT. Translating it yields CASSGPPGGTHSTDTQYF. The rearrangement links TRBV2 to TRBJ2-3; D might be TRBD2 (6 bases). The germline gives CDR1 SNHLY, CDR2 FYNNEI. CDR3 size: 18 residues. The V and J ends lost 6 bases and 0 bases respectively, with 22 bases between them.

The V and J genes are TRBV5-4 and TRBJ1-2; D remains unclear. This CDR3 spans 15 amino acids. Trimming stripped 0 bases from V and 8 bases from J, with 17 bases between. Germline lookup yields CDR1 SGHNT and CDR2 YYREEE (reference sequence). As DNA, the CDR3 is TGTGCCAGCAGCTTGGCCGGCGGCAGCCGGGCCGGCTACACCTTC. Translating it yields CASSLAGGSRAGYTF.

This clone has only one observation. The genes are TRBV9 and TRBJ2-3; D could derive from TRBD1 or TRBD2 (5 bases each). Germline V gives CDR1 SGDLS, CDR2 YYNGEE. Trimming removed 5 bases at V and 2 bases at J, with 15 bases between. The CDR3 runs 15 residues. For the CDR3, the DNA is TGTGCCAGCAGTCCTCCCGGGACCTACACAGATACGCAGTATTTT. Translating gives CASSPPGTYTDTQYF.

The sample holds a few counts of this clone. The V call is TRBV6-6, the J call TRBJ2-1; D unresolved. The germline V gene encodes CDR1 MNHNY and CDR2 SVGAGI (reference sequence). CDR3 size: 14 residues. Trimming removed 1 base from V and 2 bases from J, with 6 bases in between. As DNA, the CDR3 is TGTGCCAGCAGTTACTTCCATACCTACAATGAGCAGTTCTTC. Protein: CASSYFHTYNEQFF.

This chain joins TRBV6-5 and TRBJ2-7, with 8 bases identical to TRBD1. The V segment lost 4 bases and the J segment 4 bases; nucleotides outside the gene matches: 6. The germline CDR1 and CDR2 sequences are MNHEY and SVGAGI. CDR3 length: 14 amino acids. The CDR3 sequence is CASSSGTGGYEQYF. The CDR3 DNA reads TGTGCCAGCAGTTCAGGGACAGGAGGGTACGAGCAGTACTTC.

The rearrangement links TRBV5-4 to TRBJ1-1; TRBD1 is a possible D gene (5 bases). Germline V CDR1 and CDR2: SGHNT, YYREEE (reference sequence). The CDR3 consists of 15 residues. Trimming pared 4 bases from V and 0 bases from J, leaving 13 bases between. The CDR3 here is CASSLGTFMNTEAFF. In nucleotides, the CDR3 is TGTGCCAGCAGCCTGGGGACTTTCATGAACACTGAAGCTTTCTTT. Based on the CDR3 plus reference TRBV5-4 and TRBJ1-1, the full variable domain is ETGVTQSPTHLIKTRGQQVTLRCSSQSGHNTVSWYQQALGQGPQFIFQYYREEENGRGNFPPRFSGLQFPNYSSELNVNALELDDSALYLCASSLGTFMNTEAFFGQGTRLTVV.

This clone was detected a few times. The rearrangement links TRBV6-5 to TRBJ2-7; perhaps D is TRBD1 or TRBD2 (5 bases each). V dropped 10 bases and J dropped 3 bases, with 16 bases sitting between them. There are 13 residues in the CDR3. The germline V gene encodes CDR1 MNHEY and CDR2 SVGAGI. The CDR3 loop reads CATRRDGHYEQYF. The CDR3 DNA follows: TGTGCCACTCGAAGGGACGGCCACTACGAGCAGTACTTC.

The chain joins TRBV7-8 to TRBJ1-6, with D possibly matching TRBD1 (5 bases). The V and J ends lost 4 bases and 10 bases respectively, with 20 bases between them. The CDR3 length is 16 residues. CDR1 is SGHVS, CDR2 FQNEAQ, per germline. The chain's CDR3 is CASSSVRARGSSPLHF. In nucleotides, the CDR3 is TGTGCCAGCAGCTCTGTCAGGGCAAGGGGCAGCTCACCCCTCCACTTT.

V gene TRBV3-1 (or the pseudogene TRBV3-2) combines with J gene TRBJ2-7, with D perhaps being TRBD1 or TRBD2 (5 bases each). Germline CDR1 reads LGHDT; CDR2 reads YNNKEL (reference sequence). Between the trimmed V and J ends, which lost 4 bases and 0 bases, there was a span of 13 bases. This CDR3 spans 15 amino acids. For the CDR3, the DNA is TGTGCCAGCAGCCTTTCGGCCGGGGCCTCCTACGAGCAGTACTTC. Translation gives CASSLSAGASYEQYF.

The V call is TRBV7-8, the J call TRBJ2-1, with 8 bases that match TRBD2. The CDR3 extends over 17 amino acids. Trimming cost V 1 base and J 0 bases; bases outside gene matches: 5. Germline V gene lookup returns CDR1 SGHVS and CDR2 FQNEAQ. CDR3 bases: TGTGCCAGCAGCTTAGTTCAGCGGGGGAGCTCCTACAATGAGCAGTTCTTC. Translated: CASSLVQRGSSYNEQFF. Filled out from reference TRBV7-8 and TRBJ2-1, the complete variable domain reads GAGVSQSPRYKVAKRGQDVALRCDPISGHVSLFWYQQALGQGPEFLTYFQNEAQLDKSGLPSDRFFAERPEGSVSTLKIQRTQQEDSAVYLCASSLVQRGSSYNEQFFGPGTRLTVL.

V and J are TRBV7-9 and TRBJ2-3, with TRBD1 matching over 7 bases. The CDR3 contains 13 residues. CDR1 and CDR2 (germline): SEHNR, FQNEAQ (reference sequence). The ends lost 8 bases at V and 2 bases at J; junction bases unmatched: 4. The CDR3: CASYRGYTDTQYF. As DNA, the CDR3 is TGTGCCAGCTACAGGGGCTACACAGATACGCAGTATTTT.

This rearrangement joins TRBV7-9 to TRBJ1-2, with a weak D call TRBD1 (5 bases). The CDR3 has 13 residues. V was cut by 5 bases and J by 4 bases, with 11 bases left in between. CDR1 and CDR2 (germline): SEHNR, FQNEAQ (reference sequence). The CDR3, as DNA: TGTGCCAGCAGCCTGACAGTTTCCTATGGCTACACCTTC. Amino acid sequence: CASSLTVSYGYTF.

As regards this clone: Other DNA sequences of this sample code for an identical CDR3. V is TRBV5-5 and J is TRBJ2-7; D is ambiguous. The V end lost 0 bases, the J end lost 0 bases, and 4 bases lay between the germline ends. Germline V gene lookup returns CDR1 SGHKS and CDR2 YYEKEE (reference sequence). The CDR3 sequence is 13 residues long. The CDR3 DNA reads TGTGCCAGCAGCTTGGTGGTCTCCTACGAGCAGTACTTC. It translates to CASSLVVSYEQYF. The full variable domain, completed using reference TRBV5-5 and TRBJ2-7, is DAGVTQSPTHLIKTRGQQVTLRCSPISGHKSVSWYQQVLGQGPQFIFQYYEKEERGRGNFPDRFSARQFPNYSSELNVNALLLGDSALYLCASSLVVSYEQYFGPGTRLTVT.

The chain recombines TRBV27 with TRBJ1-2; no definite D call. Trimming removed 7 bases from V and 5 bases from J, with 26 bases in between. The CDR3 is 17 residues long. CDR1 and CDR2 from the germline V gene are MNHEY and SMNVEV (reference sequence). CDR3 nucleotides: TGTGCCAGCAAATACGCGGGGAGGGCCGATGACCTATATGGCTACACCTTC. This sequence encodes CASKYAGRADDLYGYTF.

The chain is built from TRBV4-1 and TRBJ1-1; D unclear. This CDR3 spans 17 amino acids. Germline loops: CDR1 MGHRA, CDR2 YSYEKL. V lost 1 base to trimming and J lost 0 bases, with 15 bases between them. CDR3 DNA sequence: TGCGCCAGCAGCCAAGGCCCCCAAACCGTTTTGAACACTGAAGCTTTCTTT. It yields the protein CASSQGPQTVLNTEAFF.

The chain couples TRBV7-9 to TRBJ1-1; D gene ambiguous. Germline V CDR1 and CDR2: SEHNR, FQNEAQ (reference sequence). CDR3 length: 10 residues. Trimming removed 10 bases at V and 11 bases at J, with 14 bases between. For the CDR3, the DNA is TGTGCCACCTCAATGGGTCGGGCTTTCTTT. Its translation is CATSMGRAFF.

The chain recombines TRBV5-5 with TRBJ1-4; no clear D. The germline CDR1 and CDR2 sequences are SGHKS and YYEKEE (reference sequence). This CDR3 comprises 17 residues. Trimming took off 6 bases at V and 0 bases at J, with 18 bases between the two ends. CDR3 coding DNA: TGTGCCAGCATCCCCAGACTGGGAGTCACAACTAATGAAAAACTGTTTTTT. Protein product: CASIPRLGVTTNEKLFF. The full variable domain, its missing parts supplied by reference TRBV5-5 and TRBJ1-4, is DAGVTQSPTHLIKTRGQQVTLRCSPISGHKSVSWYQQVLGQGPQFIFQYYEKEERGRGNFPDRFSARQFPNYSSELNVNALLLGDSALYLCASIPRLGVTTNEKLFFGSGTQLSVL.

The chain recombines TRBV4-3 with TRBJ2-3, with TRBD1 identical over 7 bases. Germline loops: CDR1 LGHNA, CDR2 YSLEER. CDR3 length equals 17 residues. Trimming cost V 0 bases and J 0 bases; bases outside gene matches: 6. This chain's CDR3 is CASSQERGQVSTDTQYF. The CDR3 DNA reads TGCGCCAGCAGCCAAGAAAGGGGGCAGGTTAGCACAGATACGCAGTATTTT.

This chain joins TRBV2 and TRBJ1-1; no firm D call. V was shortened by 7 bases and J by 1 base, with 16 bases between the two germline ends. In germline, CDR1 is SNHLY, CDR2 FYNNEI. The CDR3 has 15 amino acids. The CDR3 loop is CASIRREISNTEAFF. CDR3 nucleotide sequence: TGTGCCAGCATCCGACGGGAGATTTCGAACACTGAAGCTTTCTTT.

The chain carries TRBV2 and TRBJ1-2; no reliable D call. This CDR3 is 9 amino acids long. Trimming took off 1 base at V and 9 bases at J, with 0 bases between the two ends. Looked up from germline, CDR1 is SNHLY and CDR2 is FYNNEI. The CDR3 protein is CASSEGYTF. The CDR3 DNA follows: TGTGCCAGCAGTGAAGGCTACACCTTC.

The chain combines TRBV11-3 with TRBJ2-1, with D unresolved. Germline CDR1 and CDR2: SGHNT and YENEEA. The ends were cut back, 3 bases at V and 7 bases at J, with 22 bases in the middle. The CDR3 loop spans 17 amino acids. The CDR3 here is CASSLSGNIRHRNEQFF. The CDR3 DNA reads TGTGCCAGCAGCTTGTCGGGCAATATACGACATAGGAATGAGCAGTTCTTC.

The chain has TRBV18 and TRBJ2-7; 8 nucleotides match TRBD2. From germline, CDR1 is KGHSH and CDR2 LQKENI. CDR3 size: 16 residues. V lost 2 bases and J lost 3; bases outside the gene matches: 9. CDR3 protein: CASSPGTSGSFYEQYF. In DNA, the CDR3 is TGTGCCAGCTCACCAGGTACGAGCGGGAGTTTCTACGAGCAGTACTTC.

DNA of the CDR3: TGTGCCAGCACTCCACCCGGACAGGAAGTCTCAACTAATGAAAAACTGTTTTTT. Its protein product is CASTPPGQEVSTNEKLFF. The chain employs TRBV6-7 and TRBJ1-4; TRBD1 matches 7 bases. TRBV6-7 is an open reading frame, and its role is uncertain. V shed 7 bases, J shed 0 bases, and the junction held 14 bases outside the gene matches. This CDR3 is built from 18 residues.

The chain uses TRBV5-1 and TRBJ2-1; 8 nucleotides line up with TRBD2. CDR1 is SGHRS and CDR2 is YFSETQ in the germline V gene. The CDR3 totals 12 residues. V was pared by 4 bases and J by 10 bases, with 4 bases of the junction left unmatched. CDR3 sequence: CASSASSGEQFF. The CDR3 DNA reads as TGCGCCAGCAGCGCATCTAGCGGGGAGCAGTTCTTC.